This TCR beta chain is from a study of radiation and T cells in renal cell carcinoma. As for time point: baseline pretreatment blood. Sample treatment: 15 Gy SBRT to primary tumor, nephrectomy 4 weeks later. To note about this clone: Its matching antigen is unknown.

Overall study findings and caveats: Top tumor clonotypes rose in blood 2 weeks post-radiation, then contracted.

Libraries were prepared by immunoSEQ multiplex PCR; TCRdb keeps only in-frame clonotypes and omits some of them. The table shows approximately 110,000 clones, with approximately 82% occurring only once. V was shortened by 5 bases and J by 7 bases, with 8 bases between the two germline ends. This CDR3 region has 11 residues. CDR1 is MNHNY, CDR2 SVGAGI, per germline (reference sequence). The sample was blood, taken from a patient whose treatment included radiotherapy and nephrectomy. The TCR comes from a woman aged 55 to 70 with renal cell carcinoma. J is TRBJ1-2 and V is TRBV6-6, with D maybe TRBD1 (6 bases). The CDR3 sequence is CASSRGGGYTF. The CDR3 DNA follows: TGTGCCAGCAGTAGAGGGGGTGGCTACACCTTC.